This T cell receptor (beta chain) derives from a study of CD8+ T cells in alopecia areata. Study background: Treatment with tofacitinib (6 to 18 months) was followed by 6 months off drug. Study-level points and caveats: On tofacitinib, scalp and blood still held many of the expanded lesional clones.

Reverse transcribed after extraction, RNA yielded cDNA as the sequencing template. Here immunoSEQ multiplex PCR was the method, and the copy in TCRdb shows in-frame clones only, minus some. The repertoire has 130,000 or so clones, 85% to 90% of them found once; the top ten carry roughly an eighth. With respect to this clone: The antigen is unknown.

Treatment noted: oral pan-JAK inhibitor, 5-10 mg twice daily. This CDR3 has 14 amino acids. In germline, CDR1 is MRHNA, CDR2 SNTAGT. V was pared by 3 bases and J by 0 bases, with 7 bases between. The sequencing here drew on CD8+ T cells sorted from blood, taken at week 4, from a patient treated with tofacitinib. The clonotype originates from a human donor with alopecia areata. The J gene is TRBJ2-3, the V gene TRBV6-4; a weak D match, TRBD2 (5 bases). The DNA of the CDR3 is TGTGCCAGCAGTGAAGAGGGAAGCACAGATACGCAGTATTTT. This sequence encodes CASSEEGSTDTQYF.